The source of this TCR beta chain is a study of T cell repertoires in cytomegalovirus infection. About the study: Public TCR beta signatures provided an indication of both CMV infection and a matching HLA type.

This clonotype appeared a few times. Its matching antigen is unknown. TCRdb independently ran MiXCR on the reads; one entry per CDR3 protein. The sample lists 400,000 or so distinct CDR3 sequences; approximately 33% were seen once. CDR1 and CDR2 from the germline V gene are SGHTA and FQGNSA. Trimming took off 1 base at V and 2 bases at J, with 9 bases between the two ends. The CDR3 contains 14 residues. Study-wide results and limits: The cumulative frequency of public TCR beta families distinguished individuals who carried CMV together with the relevant HLA. The response measured ex vivo was dominated by TCR beta clonotypes (HLA-C-restricted and CMV-specific).

Sequenced: PBMCs. This TCR derives from a human donor in good health (CMV status not recorded). Some clones in this sample may be carry-over from other donors' samples. The rearrangement joins TRBV7-2 to TRBJ2-7; D not certain. The CDR3 DNA reads TGTGCCAGCAGCTTAGGCCAGGCAGCCTACGAGCAGTACTTC. Protein: CASSLGQAAYEQYF.